The 19 T cell receptor beta chains reported below all come from one sample, sequenced in a study of spatial heterogeneity in lung cancer. TCRdb itself ran the 5' RACE reads through MiXCR, one entry per CDR3 protein. The sample carries around 92,000 distinct CDR3 sequences, approximately 12% recorded once. Documented time point: sample taken at primary tumor resection. Sequences were derived from PBMCs, sampled at surgery. Receptors were obtained from a male donor with early-stage non-small cell lung cancer.

In this sample, this clonotype turned up a few times. The rearrangement links TRBV12-3 or TRBV12-4 to TRBJ2-5; 8 nucleotides line up with TRBD1. V gave up 6 bases and J gave up 5 bases; unmatched junction bases: 14. This CDR3 comprises 16 residues. CDR3 loop: CASRYGTGGIVETQYF. The CDR3 nucleotides read TGTGCCAGCAGATATGGGACAGGCGGAATTGTGGAGACCCAGTACTTC.

V is TRBV7-6 and J is TRBJ2-1, with a weak D call TRBD2 (5 bases). The V end lost 1 base, the J end lost 0 bases, and 7 bases lay between the germline ends. Germline CDR1 SGHVS, CDR2 FNYEAQ. This CDR3 has 15 amino acids. The CDR3 spells CASSLGTVSYNEQFF. The CDR3 region has the DNA TGTGCCAGCAGCTTAGGGACTGTCTCCTACAATGAGCAGTTCTTC.

This clonotype was recorded many times. The CDR3 spells CASDSSGNTIYF. CDR3 nucleotide sequence: TGTGCCAGCGACAGTTCTGGAAACACCATATATTTT. The genes are TRBV12-3 or TRBV12-4 and TRBJ1-3; D is possibly TRBD1 (5 bases). This CDR3 is 12 amino acids long. Trimming removed 8 bases at V and 1 base at J, with 6 bases between.

This clonotype was detected ten times or more. CDR3 residues: CASSLTQVNTEAFF. DNA of the CDR3: TGTGCCAGCAGCTTAACCCAAGTGAACACTGAAGCTTTCTTT. This chain uses TRBV7-9 with TRBJ1-1, with D unclear. This CDR3 has 14 amino acids. V was clipped by 2 bases and J by 0 bases, with 7 bases between them. CDR1 is SEHNR and CDR2 is FQNEAQ in the germline V gene (reference sequence).

This clonotype turned up a few times. V usage is TRBV6-6 and J usage is TRBJ2-7; D is uncertain. Germline CDR1 is MNHNY and CDR2 is SVGAGI (reference sequence). Trimming removed 10 bases at V and 4 bases at J, with 11 bases between. This CDR3 has 11 amino acids. The CDR3 here is CATTRIYEQYF. The CDR3 DNA reads TGTGCCACGACCCGGATTTACGAGCAGTACTTC.

Ten or more counts support this clonotype. V usage is TRBV27 and J usage is TRBJ2-1; 15 bases map to TRBD2. The CDR3 contains 14 residues. Germline CDR1 MNHEY, CDR2 SMNVEV (reference sequence). Trimming at V came to 5 bases and at J to 10 bases, leaving 3 bases not matched to a gene. CDR3 protein: CASSRTSGRAEQFF. The CDR3 bases are TGTGCCAGCAGTCGGACTAGCGGGAGGGCCGAGCAGTTCTTC.

About this clonotype itself: This CDR3 is missing its conserved last phenylalanine or tryptophan, likely due to a read error. The chain uses TRBV7-3 and TRBJ1-1, with 12 bases identical to TRBD1. V was clipped by 1 base and J by 6 bases; unmatched bases: 3. The CDR3 totals 15 residues. Germline V gene sequence: CDR1 SGHTA, CDR2 FQGTGA. Here the CDR3 reads CASSLIGTGGSEAFS. The CDR3 nucleotides read TGTGCCAGCAGCTTAATAGGGACAGGGGGCTCTGAAGCTTTCTCT.

The chain recombines TRBV5-4 with TRBJ2-3; 9 bases agree with TRBD2. Germline values: CDR1 SGHNT, CDR2 YYREEE (reference sequence). The trim removed 9 bases at V and 2 bases at J, leaving 13 bases unmatched. The length of the CDR3 is 16 residues. CDR3 in amino acids: CATCRGGGRNTDTQYF. CDR3 sequence (DNA): TGTGCCACCTGTCGCGGGGGGGGCCGGAACACAGATACGCAGTATTTT.

This clonotype was counted only a few times. This rearrangement joins TRBV20-1 to TRBJ1-5, with D perhaps matching TRBD1 (6 bases). Germline CDR1 is DFQATT and CDR2 is SNEGSKA (reference sequence). The V end lost 5 bases, the J end lost 1 base, and 15 bases lay between the germline ends. This CDR3 has 15 residues. CDR3 region: CSAGRGGESNQPQHF. The CDR3 DNA sequence: TGCAGTGCTGGACGAGGGGGTGAGAGCAATCAGCCCCAGCATTTT.

Regarding this clonotype: A read error may be the cause here, since a much bigger clone is one base away. The chain recombines TRBV4-2 with TRBJ2-5, with 9 bases lining up with TRBD2. Germline trimming cut 4 bases from V and 5 bases from J; bases unmatched to any gene: 5. CDR3 size: 14 residues. Per the germline V gene, CDR1 is LGHNA and CDR2 is YNFKEQ. This CDR3 is CASSPWTSAETQYF. As DNA, the CDR3 is TGTGCCAGCAGCCCCTGGACTAGCGCGGAGACCCAGTACTTC.

The rearrangement joins TRBV28 to TRBJ2-2, with 9 bases fitting TRBD2. Trimming took 6 bases from V and 5 from J; bases not matched to a gene: 10. Germline CDR1 reads MDHEN; CDR2 reads SYDVKM. The CDR3 has 16 residues. The CDR3 nucleotides read TGTGCCAGCAGCCGTAATAGCGGGAGAAGGACCGGGGAGCTGTTTTTT. Protein product: CASSRNSGRRTGELFF.

This clonotype has only one observation. This chain connects TRBV28 to TRBJ2-7; D not certain. Germline V gene sequence: CDR1 MDHEN, CDR2 SYDVKM. Deletions cut 6 bases from V and 3 bases from J, with 6 bases between. The CDR3 is 11 amino acids. The CDR3 DNA reads as TGTGCCAGCAGCCTCCTCTACGAGCAGTACTTC. Its translation: CASSLLYEQYF.

The chain carries TRBV20-1 and TRBJ1-4, with 9 bases lining up with TRBD1. Unmatched junction bases numbered 0, after V lost 1 base and J lost 6 bases. The CDR3 is 13 amino acids. Germline-derived CDR1 and CDR2 are DFQATT and SNEGSKA (reference sequence). CDR3: CSARGTGDEKLFF. For the CDR3, the DNA is TGCAGTGCTAGAGGGACAGGGGATGAAAAACTGTTTTTT.

The rearrangement joins TRBV19 to TRBJ1-2, with 9 nucleotides matching TRBD1. Per the germline V gene, CDR1 is LNHDA and CDR2 is SQIVND (reference sequence). The CDR3 is 15 amino acids. The V segment lost 7 bases and the J segment 5 bases; nucleotides outside the gene matches: 11. The CDR3 spells CASTGGQGGFYGYTF. The CDR3 DNA reads TGTGCCAGTACCGGGGGACAGGGAGGATTTTATGGCTACACCTTC.

This clonotype was recorded a few times. The V call is TRBV12-3 or TRBV12-4, the J call TRBJ2-5; a weak D match, TRBD1 (6 bases). The CDR3 sequence is 15 residues long. Trimming stripped 2 bases from V and 9 bases from J, with 19 bases between. CDR3 in amino acids: CASSLLGQPGGAQYF. CDR3 bases: TGTGCCAGCAGTTTATTAGGACAGCCCGGCGGAGCCCAGTACTTC.

This clonotype was seen a few times. The gene calls are TRBV7-8 and TRBJ2-2, with 8 bases identical to TRBD2. Germline CDR1 SGHVS, CDR2 FQNEAQ. The ends lost 1 base at V and 0 bases at J; junction bases unmatched: 10. The CDR3 is 19 amino acids. The CDR3 region has the DNA TGTGCCAGCAGCTTAGGTATCACAGCGGGACTAGCGAACACCGGGGAGCTGTTTTTT. Residues: CASSLGITAGLANTGELFF.

The V and J genes are TRBV9 and TRBJ1-6; D ambiguous. The CDR3 runs 17 residues. V was shortened by 4 bases and J by 8 bases, with 22 bases between the two germline ends. Germline values: CDR1 SGDLS, CDR2 YYNGEE. CDR3 in DNA: TGTGCCAGCAGCCCCAGAGCCCAGGAAACCATCGATTCACCCCTCCACTTT. Residues: CASSPRAQETIDSPLHF.

The V call is TRBV6-2 or TRBV6-3, the J call TRBJ2-3, with 8 positions matching TRBD2. The CDR3 consists of 16 residues. Germline CDR1 reads MNHEY; CDR2 reads SVGEGT. Trimming at V came to 7 bases and at J to 2 bases, leaving 11 bases not matched to a gene. The CDR3 sequence is CASNPLAGGHTDTQYF. CDR3 DNA: TGTGCCAGCAACCCCCTGGCGGGGGGCCACACAGATACGCAGTATTTT.

The chain has TRBV20-1 and TRBJ1-5; weak D call: TRBD1 (5 bases). V lost 6 bases, J lost 3 bases, and 15 bases lay in between. The germline CDR1 and CDR2 sequences are DFQATT and SNEGSKA (reference sequence). The CDR3 totals 14 residues. As DNA, the CDR3 is TGCAGTGCCAAGGTGGGAGGACACAATCAGCCCCAGCATTTT. Protein sequence: CSAKVGGHNQPQHF.